This is a list of T cell receptor beta chains from one sample in a study of blood T cell repertoires in COVID-19. The table came from immunoSEQ multiplex PCR; TCRdb's copy has only in-frame clones and leaves some out. The repertoire includes 52,000 or so clones, 70% to 80% of them detected once, and approximately 20% sits in the top ten. Material for sequencing was peripheral blood. These receptors originate from a man in his forties or fifties with active or convalescent COVID-19. Each CDR3 is given with its conserved first and last residue. D genes are given only for firm matches. Expanded clones are given a class, and other clones once, few, many or no size at all.

13	TRBV2	NA	NA	TRBJ1-6	CASSVGLQDNLHF	TGTGCCAGCAGTGTTGGGTTACAGGACAACCTCCACTTT
15	TRBV9	NA	NA	TRBJ2-3	CASSPQPLATDTQYF	TGTGCCAGCAGCCCGCAGCCCTTAGCGACAGATACGCAGTATTTT
14	TRBV11-3	TRBD1	NA	TRBJ1-1	CASSSGGSDTEAFF	TGTGCCAGCAGCTCAGGGGGTTCAGACACTGAAGCTTTCTTT
16	TRBV28	NA	NA	TRBJ1-5	CASSLQASYSNQPQHF	TGTGCCAGCAGTTTACAGGCCTCTTATAGCAATCAGCCCCAGCATTTT
18	TRBV18	NA	NA	TRBJ2-3	CASSPPNRTLSSTDTQYF	TGTGCCAGCTCACCACCGAACAGGACCCTATCTAGCACAGATACGCAGTATTTT
11	TRBV2	NA	few	TRBJ2-5	CASRNEGTQYF	TGTGCCAGCAGAAACGAGGGGACCCAGTACTTC
13	TRBV5-6	NA	NA	TRBJ2-7	CASSWTVSYEQYF	TGTGCCAGCAGCTGGACAGTCTCCTACGAGCAGTACTTC
14	TRBV5-1	NA	NA	TRBJ2-7	CASSFTGEEGEQYF	TGCGCCAGCAGCTTTACAGGGGAGGAGGGTGAGCAGTACTTC
13	TRBV9	NA	NA	TRBJ2-1	CASSYRTYNEQFF	TGTGCCAGCAGCTATAGGACTTACAATGAGCAGTTCTTC
15	TRBV9	TRBD1	NA	TRBJ2-7	CASSARDSLTYEQYF	TGTGCCAGCAGCGCCCGGGACAGCCTTACCTACGAGCAGTACTTC
15	TRBV6-5	NA	once	TRBJ1-6	CASSYQRGPGSPLHF	TGTGCCAGCAGTTACCAACGAGGGCCGGGGTCACCCCTCCACTTT
15	TRBV5-1	TRBD2	once	TRBJ2-3	CASSLTLAGADTQYF	TGCGCCAGCAGTCTAACCTTAGCGGGGGCAGATACGCAGTATTTT
14	TRBV6-5	NA	NA	TRBJ2-7	CASSYWASPYEQYF	TGTGCCAGCAGTTACTGGGCAAGCCCCTACGAGCAGTACTTC
14	TRBV6-6	NA	NA	TRBJ2-1	CASRPGASYNEQFF	TGTGCCAGCAGACCTGGGGCCTCCTACAATGAGCAGTTCTTC
14	TRBV7-2	TRBD2	NA	TRBJ2-1	CASSTTSGNNEQFF	TGTGCCAGCAGTACGACTAGCGGGAACAATGAGCAGTTCTTC
18	TRBV1	NA	few	TRBJ2-1	CTSSQDPPLGGLMNEQFF	TGCACCAGCAGCCAAGATCCTCCCTTGGGGGGGTTGATGAATGAGCAGTTCTTC
13	TRBV29-1	NA	NA	TRBJ1-1	CSVRGQLNTEAFF	TGCAGCGTAAGGGGTCAACTGAACACTGAAGCTTTCTTT
15	TRBV11-2	TRBD1	NA	TRBJ1-1	CASSLLTGSNTEAFF	TGTGCCAGCAGCCTCCTGACAGGGTCGAACACTGAAGCTTTCTTT
13	TRBV30	NA	few	TRBJ1-2	CAWNRGFLYGYTF	TGTGCCTGGAATCGGGGGTTTCTTTATGGCTACACCTTC
15	TRBV5-1	NA	NA	TRBJ2-3	CASTGATASTDTQYF	TGCGCCAGCACCGGTGCGACAGCCAGCACAGATACGCAGTATTTT
15	TRBV9	TRBD2	NA	TRBJ2-1	CASSVTGLGYNEQFF	TGTGCCAGCAGCGTAACGGGACTAGGCTACAATGAGCAGTTCTTC
15	TRBV6-5	TRBD1	NA	TRBJ2-7	CASSPLTGGSYEQYF	TGTGCCAGCAGCCCCCTGACAGGGGGCTCCTACGAGCAGTACTTC
14	TRBV5-4	TRBD1	NA	TRBJ2-5	CASSSRTGDETQYF	TGTGCCAGCAGCTCCCGGACAGGGGATGAGACCCAGTACTTC
13	TRBV27	TRBD1	NA	TRBJ2-7	CASIRTGPYEQYF	TGTGCCAGCATCAGGACAGGGCCCTACGAGCAGTACTTC
15	TRBV9	TRBD1	few	TRBJ1-3	CASSAETGPGNTIYF	TGTGCCAGCAGCGCCGAGACAGGGCCTGGAAACACCATATATTTT
16	TRBV9	TRBD1	NA	TRBJ1-3	CASSPPGTVSGNTIYF	TGTGCCAGCAGCCCGCCCGGGACAGTGTCTGGAAACACCATATATTTT
15	TRBV5-1	NA	NA	TRBJ2-2	CASSTPQGGTGELFF	TGCGCCAGCAGCACTCCACAGGGTGGCACCGGGGAGCTGTTTTTT
15	TRBV5-1	TRBD1	NA	TRBJ2-2	CASSIVDRDTGELFF	TGCGCCAGCAGCATTGTCGACAGGGACACCGGGGAGCTGTTTTTT
17	TRBV14	NA	NA	TRBJ2-2	CASSQDLMGLSTGELFF	TGTGCCAGCAGCCAAGATCTAATGGGGCTTAGCACCGGGGAGCTGTTTTTT
13	TRBV11-3	NA	NA	TRBJ2-5	CASSLIPFGTQYF	TGTGCCAGCAGCTTAATTCCGTTCGGGACCCAGTACTTC
16	TRBV2	TRBD1	NA	TRBJ1-1	CASSLGQGDMNTEAFF	TGTGCCAGCAGCCTTGGACAGGGGGATATGAACACTGAAGCTTTCTTT
15	TRBV9	NA	NA	TRBJ1-1	CASSANSGVNTEAFF	TGTGCCAGCAGCGCAAACTCAGGGGTAAACACTGAAGCTTTCTTT
14	TRBV20-1	TRBD1	few	TRBJ1-2	CSASKGQTIYGYTF	TGCAGTGCTAGTAAGGGACAGACTATCTATGGCTACACCTTC
15	TRBV28	NA	NA	TRBJ2-1	CASSPSGSSYNEQFF	TGTGCCAGCAGTCCAAGCGGTAGCTCCTACAATGAGCAGTTCTTC
16	TRBV19	TRBD2	few	TRBJ2-1	CASSISSGRAEYEQFF	TGTGCCAGTAGTATTTCTAGCGGGAGGGCGGAATATGAGCAGTTCTTC
16	TRBV11-2	TRBD1	NA	TRBJ1-1	CASSPGQNHGVTEAFF	TGTGCCAGCAGCCCGGGACAGAATCATGGGGTCACTGAAGCTTTCTTT
15	TRBV10-2	TRBD2	NA	TRBJ2-1	CASSDEWLAVNEQFF	TGCGCCAGCAGTGATGAGTGGCTAGCGGTTAATGAGCAGTTCTTC
13	TRBV2	TRBD2	once	TRBJ2-5	CASSAGLAETQYF	TGTGCCAGCAGTGCAGGACTAGCGGAGACCCAGTACTTC
13	TRBV30	NA	NA	TRBJ1-5	CAWSVNSGEPQHF	TGTGCCTGGAGTGTCAACTCCGGGGAGCCCCAGCATTTT
14	TRBV11-2	TRBD1	NA	TRBJ1-1	CASGTGQANTEAFF	TGTGCCAGCGGTACGGGACAGGCGAACACTGAAGCTTTCTTT
14	TRBV10-3	NA	NA	TRBJ1-4	CAISRDKSFEKLFF	TGTGCCATCAGTAGGGACAAAAGCTTTGAAAAACTGTTTTTT
15	TRBV7-2	NA	NA	TRBJ2-1	CASSLGVQAYNEQFF	TGTGCCAGCAGCTTAGGAGTACAGGCCTACAATGAGCAGTTCTTC
15	TRBV3-1/TRBV3-2	NA	once	TRBJ1-2	CASSQEGLQDYGYTF	TGTGCCAGCAGCCAAGAGGGACTCCAGGACTATGGCTACACCTTC
13	TRBV10-2	TRBD2	NA	TRBJ2-7	CASSEGGGLEQYF	TGCGCCAGCAGTGAGGGGGGGGGTCTCGAGCAGTACTTC
14	TRBV3-1/TRBV3-2	NA	NA	TRBJ1-2	CASSQAEGIYGYTF	TGTGCCAGCAGCCAAGCAGAGGGCATCTATGGCTACACCTTC
15	TRBV19	TRBD2	NA	TRBJ2-5	CASSMREGMGETQYF	TGTGCCAGTAGTATGAGGGAGGGGATGGGGGAGACCCAGTACTTC
16	TRBV7-7	TRBD2	NA	TRBJ2-1	CASSSGLIAGKNEQFF	TGTGCCAGCAGCTCCGGGTTGATAGCGGGAAAGAATGAGCAGTTCTTC
14	TRBV19	NA	few	TRBJ2-7	CASSIGSGPYEQYF	TGTGCCAGTAGTATTGGTAGCGGACCCTACGAGCAGTACTTC
15	TRBV2	TRBD1	NA	TRBJ2-2	CASIFTGANTGELFF	TGTGCCAGCATCTTTACAGGGGCTAACACCGGGGAGCTGTTTTTT
16	TRBV7-8	NA	NA	TRBJ2-1	CASSPRDSNSYNEQFF	TGTGCCAGCAGCCCCCGGGACTCGAACTCCTACAATGAGCAGTTCTTC
15	TRBV30	NA	NA	TRBJ2-5	CAWSVSSGVQETQYF	TGTGCCTGGAGTGTATCCAGCGGAGTACAAGAGACCCAGTACTTC
17	TRBV19	TRBD2	NA	TRBJ2-5	CASSDGGLAGVRETQYF	TGTGCCAGTAGTGATGGGGGACTAGCGGGAGTTAGGGAGACCCAGTACTTC